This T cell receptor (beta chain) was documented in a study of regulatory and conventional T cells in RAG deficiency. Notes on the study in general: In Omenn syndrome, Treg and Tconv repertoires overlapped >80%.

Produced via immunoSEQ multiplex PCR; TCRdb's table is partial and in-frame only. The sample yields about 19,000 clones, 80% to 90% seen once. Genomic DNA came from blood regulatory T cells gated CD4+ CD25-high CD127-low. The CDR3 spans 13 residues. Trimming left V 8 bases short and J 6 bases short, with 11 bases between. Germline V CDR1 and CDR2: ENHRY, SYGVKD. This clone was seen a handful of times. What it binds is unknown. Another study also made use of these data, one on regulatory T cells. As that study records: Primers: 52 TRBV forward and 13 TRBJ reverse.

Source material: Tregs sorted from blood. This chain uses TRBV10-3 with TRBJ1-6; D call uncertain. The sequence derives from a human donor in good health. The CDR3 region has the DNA TGTGCCATCTCTGACATGCTTAATTCACCCCTCCACTTT. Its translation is CAISDMLNSPLHF.